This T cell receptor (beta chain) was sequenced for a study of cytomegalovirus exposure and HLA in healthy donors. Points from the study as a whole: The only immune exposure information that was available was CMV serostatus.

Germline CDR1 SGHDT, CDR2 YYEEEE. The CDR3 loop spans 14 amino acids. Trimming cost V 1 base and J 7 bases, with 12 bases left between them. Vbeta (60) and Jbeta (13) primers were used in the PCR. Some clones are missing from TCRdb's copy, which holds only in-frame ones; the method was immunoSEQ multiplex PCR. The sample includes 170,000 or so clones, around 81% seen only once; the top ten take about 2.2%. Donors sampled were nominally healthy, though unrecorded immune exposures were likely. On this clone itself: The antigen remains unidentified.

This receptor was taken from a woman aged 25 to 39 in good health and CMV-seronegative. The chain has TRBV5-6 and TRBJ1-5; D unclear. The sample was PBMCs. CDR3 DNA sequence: TGTGCCAGCAGCTTGCGAGGTTCTGGGCAGCCCCAGCATTTT. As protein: CASSLRGSGQPQHF.